This T cell receptor (beta chain) derives from a study of CD8 T cells in Susac syndrome. Study results and limitations: By the study's own acknowledgment, its TCR sequencing and HLA analysis included relatively few individuals.

The authors reverse transcribed 0.5 to 1 ug RNA with random hexamers. TCR beta CDR3 was amplified by immunoSEQ multiplex PCR. This amplification extended across 54 Vbeta and 13 Jbeta segments. Each CDR3 protein gets one entry after TCRdb re-called the immunoSEQ multiplex PCR reads with MiXCR. The repertoire holds 160,000 or so distinct CDR3 sequences, with about 91% as singletons. In regard to this clonotype: Its cognate antigen is unknown.

CD8+ and CD4+ T cells from blood underwent TCR beta sequencing, which was carried out in a high-throughput format. The CDR3 extends over 14 amino acids. CDR1 is SQVTM and CDR2 is ANQGSEA in the germline V gene. The receptor was derived from a human donor in good health. J is TRBJ2-1 and V is TRBV29-1; 12 nucleotides line up with TRBD2. Sequenced: CD4+ T cells from PBMCs. The DNA of the CDR3 is TGCAGTGGGCGGCTAGCGGGAGGGGGAAGTGAGCAGTTCTTC. Residues: CSGRLAGGGSEQFF.